This TCR beta chain was sequenced in a study of blood T cell repertoires in COVID-19. Study in general: Spain, Italy and the United States supplied samples that represented acute and convalescent COVID-19.

Source study methods: How many nucleated cells were present was estimated from reference gene primer amplification. TCRdb keeps only in-frame clones here, not all; method: immunoSEQ multiplex PCR. That table is the source of V, J and clone size, and D and trimming were worked out from the DNA. The table lists more than 75,000 clones, roughly 85% of them singletons. This CDR3 is 13 amino acids long. Per germline, CDR1 SGHRS and CDR2 YFSETQ. The J segment lost 3 bases and the V segment lost 1 base, leaving 0 bases of the junction unmatched. This clone was recorded once. Within the sample, other DNA sequences also encode this same CDR3.

The origin of this receptor is a man younger than 40 with acute or convalescent COVID-19. The genes are TRBV5-1 and TRBJ2-7; 8 bases match TRBD2. Sequenced material: peripheral blood. CDR3 protein: CASSLREGYEQYF. The CDR3 bases are TGCGCCAGCAGCTTGCGGGAGGGCTACGAGCAGTACTTC.